The sequence of this T cell receptor beta chain was determined in a study of cytotoxic CD8 clonotypes in ibrutinib-treated CLL. Study summary: Response samples were obtained once patients had received a median roughly 11 months of treatment, range 6 to 36. Productive templates per sample averaged approximately 250,000; productive rearrangements, more than 75,000. The study's findings and limits: Sampling time points were not equivalent between sustained-remission and progressing patients. Higher clonality was seen at ibrutinib response and a return toward baseline at progression.

To note about this clone: Its antigen is as yet unknown.

Method: immunoSEQ multiplex PCR; TCRdb's copy keeps in-frame clones and lacks some. This sample has 150,000 or so clones, with 88% found just once. Germline V lookup: CDR1 SGHDN, CDR2 FVKESK. V trimming: 4 bases; J trimming: 5 bases; junction bases outside the gene matches: 9. The CDR3 length is 15 residues. This chain joins TRBV14 and TRBJ2-5, with 8 bases that match TRBD1. The sequence came from a human donor with chronic lymphocytic leukemia. Source: PBMCs, taken at disease progression, from a patient treated with ibrutinib. The CDR3 region has the DNA TGTGCCAGCAGCCCCCTTCAGGGGGCTTTGGAGACCCAGTACTTC. Translated: CASSPLQGALETQYF.